The 22 T cell receptor beta chains reported below all come from one sample, sequenced in a study of cytomegalovirus exposure and HLA in healthy donors (TCRdb year 2017). Receptors were amplified or captured by the immunoSEQ multiplex PCR assay. For the multiplex PCR, a mixture combining 60 forward primers for TCR Vbeta segments and 13 reverse primers for TCR Jbeta segments was used. The immuneACCESS repertoire file appears here via TCRdb, limited to in-frame rearrangements. These files lack a portion of the clones; in checked studies, under half of the deficit traces to unresolved V genes, and the cause of the others is not known. The sample records roughly 150,000 clones, 65% to 70% of which are singletons. The ten largest clones capture over 9.5% of the sample. The sequenced sample was PBMCs. All receptors derive from a man aged 25-40 years in good health and CMV-seropositive.

The rearrangement links TRBV28 to TRBJ1-1; the D gene is possibly TRBD1 (5 bases). CDR3 size: 15 residues. The ends were cut back, 7 bases at V and 1 base at J, with 16 bases in the middle. Germline assignment: CDR1 MDHEN and CDR2 SYDVKM. The CDR3 DNA sequence: TGTGCCAGCAACCCCATGACCGGGGGGAACACTGAAGCTTTCTTT. It is translated as CASNPMTGGNTEAFF.

The genes are TRBV7-2 and TRBJ1-1; D might be TRBD1 (6 bases). The CDR3 consists of 14 residues. Trimming stripped 5 bases from V and 7 bases from J, with 17 bases between. Germline CDR1 is SGHTA and CDR2 is FQGNSA. CDR3 bases: TGTGCCAGCAGCCTAGGGGCAGGGGTCGATGAAGCTTTCTTT. Amino acids: CASSLGAGVDEAFF.

This rearrangement joins TRBV30 to TRBJ1-1; no clear D. CDR3 length: 14 residues. CDR1 and CDR2 from the germline V gene are GTSNPN and SVGIG (reference sequence). Trimming pared 3 bases from V and 0 bases from J, leaving 11 bases between. CDR3 sequence (DNA): TGTGCCTGGAGCGGGGTCCTCATGAACACTGAAGCTTTCTTT. Translating gives CAWSGVLMNTEAFF.

V usage is TRBV2 and J usage is TRBJ2-5; D might be TRBD1 (6 bases). V was clipped by 2 bases and J by 4 bases, with 11 bases between them. Germline V gene lookup returns CDR1 SNHLY and CDR2 FYNNEI. This CDR3 region has 14 residues. This chain's CDR3 is CASSERTATETQYF. Written as DNA, the CDR3 is TGTGCCAGCAGTGAACGGACAGCCACAGAGACCCAGTACTTC.

V and J are TRBV6-4 and TRBJ2-3; D is uncertain. Trimming cost V 4 bases and J 0 bases, with 8 bases left between them. CDR3 length equals 14 residues. Germline CDR1 reads MRHNA; CDR2 reads SNTAGT. For the CDR3, the DNA is TGTGCCAGCAGTGCCCTCTTTAGCACAGATACGCAGTATTTT. It translates to CASSALFSTDTQYF.

This chain connects TRBV28 to TRBJ1-1; D is unresolved. Per the germline V gene, CDR1 is MDHEN and CDR2 is SYDVKM. The V gene lost 6 bases and the J gene lost 6 bases, with 17 bases spanning the gap. The CDR3 runs to 14 residues. CDR3 protein: CASSPLMRAPEAFF. In nucleotides, the CDR3 is TGTGCCAGCAGCCCCCTCATGAGGGCACCTGAAGCTTTCTTT.

As regards this clone: The germline gene is not matched at one end of the junction; a read error may be the cause. The rearrangement joins TRBV5-1 to TRBJ1-2, with D possibly matching TRBD1 (5 bases). Per the germline V gene, CDR1 is SGHRS and CDR2 is YFSETQ. This CDR3 is 18 amino acids long. The chain's CDR3 is CASNLAPDTSSHNYGYTF. CDR3 DNA sequence: TGCGCCAGCAACTTGGCCCCGGACACCAGTTCACACAACTATGGCTACACCTTC.

The gene calls are TRBV27 and TRBJ1-4, with 9 bases aligning to TRBD1. V shed 2 bases and J 8 bases; nucleotides not matched to a gene: 6. The germline V gene has CDR1 MNHEY and CDR2 SMNVEV (reference sequence). This CDR3 has 15 residues. CDR3 amino acids: CASSLSGDRVEKLFF. In DNA form, the CDR3 reads TGTGCCAGCAGTTTAAGCGGGGACAGGGTCGAAAAACTGTTTTTT. Drawing the rest from reference TRBV27 and TRBJ1-4, the complete variable domain is EAQVTQNPRYLITVTGKKLTVTCSQNMNHEYMSWYRQDPGLGLRQIYYSMNVEVTDKGDVPEGYKVSRKEKRNFPLILESPSPNQTSLYFCASSLSGDRVEKLFFGSGTQLSVL.

This chain connects TRBV7-9 to TRBJ2-3; TRBD2 might be the D (5 bases). The CDR3 runs 12 residues. Trimming removed 5 bases at V and 5 bases at J, with 8 bases between. CDR1 and CDR2 from the germline V gene are SEHNR and FQNEAQ (reference sequence). The DNA of the CDR3 is TGTGCCAGCAGCCTACGGGAAGATACGCAGTATTTT. Its translation is CASSLREDTQYF.

This CDR3 reads CASSYNRNTEAFF. In nucleotides, the CDR3 is TGTGCCAGCAGCTATAACCGGAACACTGAAGCTTTCTTT. The chain recombines TRBV27 with TRBJ1-1; D remains unclear. Germline V gives CDR1 MNHEY, CDR2 SMNVEV (reference sequence). With 6 bases removed from V and 1 base from J, the gap between germline ends came to 9 bases. This CDR3 is built from 13 residues.

This clone was detected only a few times. V usage is TRBV2 and J usage is TRBJ2-7; D call uncertain. Germline V gene data show CDR1 as SNHLY and CDR2 as FYNNEI. The V end lost 7 bases, the J end lost 2 bases, and 12 bases lay between the germline ends. The CDR3 runs to 13 residues. CDR3 bases: TGTGCCAGCACCTCCGAAGCAACCTACGAGCAGTACTTC. Translating gives CASTSEATYEQYF.

A remark on this clone: A read error may produce the germline difference seen at one junction end. The CDR3 sequence: CASSEGQGLNTEALF. Written as DNA, the CDR3 is TGTGCCAGCAGTGAGGGACAGGGGCTGAACACTGAAGCTCTCTTT. The chain employs TRBV2 and TRBJ1-1, with 10 bases lining up with TRBD1. CDR1 and CDR2 (germline): SNHLY, FYNNEI. The CDR3 length is 15 residues.

This clone was picked up one time. The CDR3 is CASTRTRGNEQFF. The CDR3 nucleotides are TGTGCCAGCACCCGGACAAGGGGGAATGAGCAGTTCTTC. This chain links TRBV27 with TRBJ2-1, with a weak D call TRBD1 (6 bases). The CDR3 is 13 amino acids. Between the trimmed V and J ends, which lost 7 bases and 7 bases, there was a span of 14 bases. The germline V gene has CDR1 MNHEY and CDR2 SMNVEV (reference sequence).

This clone was picked up a small number of times. CDR3 in DNA: TGTGCCAGTAGTACCGCAGGGGGTATCACTGAAGCTTTCTTT. This translates into CASSTAGGITEAFF. This chain connects TRBV19 to TRBJ1-1; 7 positions agree with TRBD1. CDR1 and CDR2 (germline): LNHDA, SQIVND (reference sequence). CDR3 length equals 14 residues. Germline trimming cut 4 bases from V and 4 bases from J; bases unmatched to any gene: 6.

The V gene is TRBV28, the J gene TRBJ1-1, with 11 nucleotides matching TRBD1. V lost 4 bases to trimming and J lost 3 bases; unmatched junction nucleotides: 1. Germline V gene data show CDR1 as MDHEN and CDR2 as SYDVKM. CDR3 length equals 14 residues. The chain's CDR3 is CASSWDRGDTEAFF. The CDR3 nucleotides read TGTGCCAGCAGTTGGGACAGGGGGGACACTGAAGCTTTCTTT. The variable domain in full, with the rest retrieved from reference TRBV28 and TRBJ1-1, is DVKVTQSSRYLVKRTGEKVFLECVQDMDHENMFWYRQDPGLGLRLIYFSYDVKMKEKGDIPEGYSVSREKKERFSLILESASTNQTSMYLCASSWDRGDTEAFFGQGTRLTVV.

Here the CDR3 DNA reads TGTGCCAGCAGTCCAACGCGGGGGGGCAGGGATGTAGCTTTCTTT. It codes for CASSPTRGGRDVAFF. The chain links TRBV2 to TRBJ1-1, with D possibly TRBD1 on 6 matching bases. Trimming stripped 5 bases from V and 10 bases from J, with 23 bases between. Germline CDR1 and CDR2: SNHLY and FYNNEI. CDR3 size: 15 residues.

The genes are TRBV27 and TRBJ2-1; 7 nucleotides agree with TRBD2. The V gene's germline CDR1 is MNHEY and CDR2 SMNVEV (reference sequence). Trimming cost V 7 bases and J 1 base; bases outside gene matches: 4. The CDR3 spans 14 residues. The CDR3 coding sequence is TGTGCCAGCACGGCGGGACTATCCTACAATGAGCAGTTCTTC. Translation gives CASTAGLSYNEQFF.

The J gene is TRBJ2-1, the V gene TRBV19, with a weak D call TRBD2 (5 bases). The CDR3 contains 16 residues. Germline loops: CDR1 LNHDA, CDR2 SQIVND (reference sequence). V lost 4 bases and J lost 6, with 19 bases in between. The CDR3 bases are TGTGCCAGTAGTACCCCGGCGTGGGTCCTAGCCAATGAGCAGTTCTTC. Protein product: CASSTPAWVLANEQFF.

A few counts support this clone. The rearrangement links TRBV9 to TRBJ2-2; D is uncertain. The V gene's germline CDR1 is SGDLS and CDR2 YYNGEE. Trimming shortened V by 0 bases and J by 0 bases, and 9 bases separated the two germline ends. There are 16 residues in the CDR3. The CDR3 protein is CASSVAVAANTGELFF. CDR3 sequence (DNA): TGTGCCAGCAGCGTAGCGGTTGCGGCGAACACCGGGGAGCTGTTTTTT.

This rearrangement joins TRBV10-2 to TRBJ2-1; 10 bases align to TRBD1. V lost 5 bases to trimming and J lost 6 bases; unmatched junction nucleotides: 7. The CDR3 runs to 15 residues. Germline V gives CDR1 WSHSY, CDR2 SAAADI. CDR3 region: CASSHPGQGSNEQFF. CDR3 DNA sequence: TGCGCCAGCAGTCACCCGGGACAGGGGTCCAATGAGCAGTTCTTC.

Notes on this clone: The sample holds other DNA sequences that translate to the same CDR3. The chain couples TRBV5-1 to TRBJ1-1; possible D gene TRBD1, 5 bases. The ends were cut back, 4 bases at V and 1 base at J, with 11 bases in the middle. Germline V gene lookup returns CDR1 SGHRS and CDR2 YFSETQ. CDR3 length equals 14 residues. CDR3: CASSLSTGNTEAFF. The CDR3 nucleotides are TGCGCCAGCAGCCTCAGCACAGGGAACACTGAAGCTTTCTTT.

There are a few counts of this clone. V usage is TRBV29-1 and J usage is TRBJ1-4; perhaps TRBD1 as D (5 bases). Germline CDR1 and CDR2: SQVTM and ANQGSEA. There are 15 residues in the CDR3. With 5 bases removed from V and 8 bases from J, the gap between germline ends came to 21 bases. CDR3 in DNA: TGCAGCGTTACAGAGCGGGACCCCGCTAGCGAAAAACTGTTTTTT. This codes for CSVTERDPASEKLFF. The variable domain in full, completed from reference TRBV29-1 and TRBJ1-4, reads SAVISQKPSRDICQRGTSLTIQCQVDSQVTMMFWYRQQPGQSLTLIATANQGSEATYESGFVIDKFPISRPNLTFSTLTVSNMSPEDSSIYLCSVTERDPASEKLFFGSGTQLSVL.